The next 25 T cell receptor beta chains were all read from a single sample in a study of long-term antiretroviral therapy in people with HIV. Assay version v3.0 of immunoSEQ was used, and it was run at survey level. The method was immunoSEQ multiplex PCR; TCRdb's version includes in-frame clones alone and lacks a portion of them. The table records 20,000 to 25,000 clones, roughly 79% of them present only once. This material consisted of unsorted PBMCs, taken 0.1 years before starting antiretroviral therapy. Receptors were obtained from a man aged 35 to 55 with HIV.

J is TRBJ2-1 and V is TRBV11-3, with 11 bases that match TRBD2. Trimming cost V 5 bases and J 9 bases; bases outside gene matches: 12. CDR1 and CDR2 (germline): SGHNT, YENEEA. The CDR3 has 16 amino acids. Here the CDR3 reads CASSPGGLAGGIEQFF. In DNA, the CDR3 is TGTGCCAGCAGCCCAGGGGGTCTAGCGGGAGGAATTGAGCAGTTCTTC.

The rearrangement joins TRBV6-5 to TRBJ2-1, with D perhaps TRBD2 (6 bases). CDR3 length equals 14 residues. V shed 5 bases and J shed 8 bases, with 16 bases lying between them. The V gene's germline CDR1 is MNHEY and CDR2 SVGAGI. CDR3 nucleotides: TGTGCCAGCAGTAGGACTATGTTTAACCATGAGCAGTTCTTC. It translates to CASSRTMFNHEQFF.

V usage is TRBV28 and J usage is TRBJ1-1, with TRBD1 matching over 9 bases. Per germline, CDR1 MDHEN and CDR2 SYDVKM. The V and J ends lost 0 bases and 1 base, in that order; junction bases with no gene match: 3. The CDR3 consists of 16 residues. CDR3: CASSLWTGGRNTEAFF. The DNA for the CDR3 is TGTGCCAGCAGTTTATGGACAGGGGGGAGGAACACTGAAGCTTTCTTT.

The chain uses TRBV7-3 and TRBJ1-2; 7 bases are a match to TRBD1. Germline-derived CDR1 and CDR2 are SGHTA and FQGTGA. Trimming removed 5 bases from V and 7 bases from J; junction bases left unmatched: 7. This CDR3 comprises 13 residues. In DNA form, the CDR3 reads TGTGCCAGCAGCCTAAACCAGGGGGTTGGCTACACCTTC. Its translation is CASSLNQGVGYTF. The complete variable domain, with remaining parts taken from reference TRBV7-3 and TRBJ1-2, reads GAGVSQTPSNKVTEKGKYVELRCDPISGHTALYWYRQSLGQGPEFLIYFQGTGAADDSGLPNDRFFAVRPEGSVSTLKIQRTERGDSAVYLCASSLNQGVGYTFGSGTRLTVV.

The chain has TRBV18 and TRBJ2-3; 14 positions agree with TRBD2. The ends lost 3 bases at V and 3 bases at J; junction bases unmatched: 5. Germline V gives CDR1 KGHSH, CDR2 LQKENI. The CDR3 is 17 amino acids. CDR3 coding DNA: TGTGCCAGCTCACCGCCCGGGACTAGCGGGAGTACAGATACGCAGTATTTT. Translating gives CASSPPGTSGSTDTQYF.

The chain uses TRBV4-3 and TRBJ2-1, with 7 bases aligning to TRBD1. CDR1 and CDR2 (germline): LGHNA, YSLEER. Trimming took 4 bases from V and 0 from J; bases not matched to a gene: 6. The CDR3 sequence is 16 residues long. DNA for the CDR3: TGCGCCAGCAGCCGCAGACAGGGTAGCTCCTACAATGAGCAGTTCTTC. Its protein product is CASSRRQGSSYNEQFF.

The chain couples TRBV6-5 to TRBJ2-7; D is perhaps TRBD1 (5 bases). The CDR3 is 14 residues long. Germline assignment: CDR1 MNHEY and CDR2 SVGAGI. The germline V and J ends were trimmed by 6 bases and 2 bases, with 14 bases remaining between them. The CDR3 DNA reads TGTGCCAGCAGAATAGGGGCCCTTGCCTACGAGCAGTACTTC. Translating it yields CASRIGALAYEQYF.

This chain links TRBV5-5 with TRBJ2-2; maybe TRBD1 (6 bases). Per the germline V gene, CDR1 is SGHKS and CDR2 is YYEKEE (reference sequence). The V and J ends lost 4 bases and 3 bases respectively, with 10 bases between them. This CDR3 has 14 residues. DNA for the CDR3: TGTGCCAGCAGCCCCGGGACACACACCGGGGAGCTGTTTTTT. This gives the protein CASSPGTHTGELFF.

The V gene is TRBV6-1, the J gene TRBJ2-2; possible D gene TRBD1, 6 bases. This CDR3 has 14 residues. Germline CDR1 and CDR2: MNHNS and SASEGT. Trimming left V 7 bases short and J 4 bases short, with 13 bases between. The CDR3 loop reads CASIRDIFTGELFF. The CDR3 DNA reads TGTGCCAGCATCCGGGACATTTTCACCGGGGAGCTGTTTTTT.

In DNA, the CDR3 is TGTGCCAGCAGCCCTTTACGGGACTGGGAGCTTGCGTTCTACGAGCAGTACTTC. It yields the protein CASSPLRDWELAFYEQYF. This rearrangement joins TRBV5-6 to TRBJ2-7; D perhaps matches TRBD2 (6 bases). Germline CDR1 reads SGHDT; CDR2 reads YYEEEE. V gave up 4 bases and J gave up 3 bases, with 26 bases separating them. This CDR3 contains 18 residues.

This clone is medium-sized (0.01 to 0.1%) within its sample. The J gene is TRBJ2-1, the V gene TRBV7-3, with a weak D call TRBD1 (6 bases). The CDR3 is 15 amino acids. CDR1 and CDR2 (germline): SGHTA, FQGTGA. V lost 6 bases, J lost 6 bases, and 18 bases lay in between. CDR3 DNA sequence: TGTGCCAGCAGTCCCCAACTAGGACAGCTCAATGAGCAGTTCTTC. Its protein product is CASSPQLGQLNEQFF. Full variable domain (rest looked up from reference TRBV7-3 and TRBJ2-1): GAGVSQTPSNKVTEKGKYVELRCDPISGHTALYWYRQSLGQGPEFLIYFQGTGAADDSGLPNDRFFAVRPEGSVSTLKIQRTERGDSAVYLCASSPQLGQLNEQFFGPGTRLTVL.

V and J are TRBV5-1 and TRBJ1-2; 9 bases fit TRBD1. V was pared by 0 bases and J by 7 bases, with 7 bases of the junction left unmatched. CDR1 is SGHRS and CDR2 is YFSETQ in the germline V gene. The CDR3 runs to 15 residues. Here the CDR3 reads CASSLVGDRESGYTF. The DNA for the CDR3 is TGCGCCAGCAGCTTGGTCGGGGACAGGGAGTCTGGCTACACCTTC.

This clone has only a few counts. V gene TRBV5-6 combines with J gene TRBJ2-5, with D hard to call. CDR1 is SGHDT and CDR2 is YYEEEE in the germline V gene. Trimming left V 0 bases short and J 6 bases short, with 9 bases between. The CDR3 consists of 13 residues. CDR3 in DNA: TGTGCCAGCAGCTTGGGGACCCCCCAGACCCAGTACTTC. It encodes CASSLGTPQTQYF. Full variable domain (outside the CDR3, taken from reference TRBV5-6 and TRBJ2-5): DAGVTQSPTHLIKTRGQQVTLRCSPKSGHDTVSWYQQALGQGPQFIFQYYEEEERQRGNFPDRFSGHQFPNYSSELNVNALLLGDSALYLCASSLGTPQTQYFGPGTRLLVL.

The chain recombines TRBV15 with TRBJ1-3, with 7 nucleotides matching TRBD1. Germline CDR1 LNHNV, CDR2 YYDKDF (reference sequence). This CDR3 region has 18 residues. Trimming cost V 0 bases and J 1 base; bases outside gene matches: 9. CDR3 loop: CATSRDPPGQLSGNTIYF. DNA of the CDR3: TGTGCCACCAGCAGAGATCCTCCGGGACAGCTATCTGGAAACACCATATATTTT.

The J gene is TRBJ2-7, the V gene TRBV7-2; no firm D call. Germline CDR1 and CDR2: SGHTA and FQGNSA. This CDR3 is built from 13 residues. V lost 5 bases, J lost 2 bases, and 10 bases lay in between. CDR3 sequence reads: CASSLEGAYEQYF. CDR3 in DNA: TGTGCCAGCAGCCTTGAAGGCGCCTACGAGCAGTACTTC. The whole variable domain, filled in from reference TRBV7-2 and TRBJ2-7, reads GAGVSQSPSNKVTEKGKDVELRCDPISGHTALYWYRQSLGQGLEFLIYFQGNSAPDKSGLPSDRFSAERTGGSVSTLTIQRTQQEDSAVYLCASSLEGAYEQYFGPGTRLTVT.

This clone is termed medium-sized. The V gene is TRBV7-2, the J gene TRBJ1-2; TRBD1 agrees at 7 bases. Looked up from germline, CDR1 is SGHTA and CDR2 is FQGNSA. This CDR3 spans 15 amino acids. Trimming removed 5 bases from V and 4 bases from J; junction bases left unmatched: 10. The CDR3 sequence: CASSPQTGPLYGYTF. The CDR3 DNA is TGTGCCAGCAGCCCACAGACAGGGCCTCTCTATGGCTACACCTTC.

The CDR3 bases are TGTGCCAGCAGCTTAGCCGGAGTCAGTCAGTTCTTC. As protein: CASSLAGVSQFF. The chain employs TRBV7-2 and TRBJ2-1; D is unclear. Germline lookup yields CDR1 SGHTA and CDR2 FQGNSA. This CDR3 is built from 12 residues. V was shortened by 0 bases and J by 13 bases, with 10 bases between the two germline ends.

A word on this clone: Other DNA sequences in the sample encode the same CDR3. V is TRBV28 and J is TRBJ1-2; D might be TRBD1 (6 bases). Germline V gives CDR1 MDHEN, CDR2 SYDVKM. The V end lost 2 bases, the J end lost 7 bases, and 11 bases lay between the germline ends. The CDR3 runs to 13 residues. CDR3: CASSLRGAGGYTF. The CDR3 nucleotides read TGTGCCAGCAGTTTAAGGGGGGCCGGTGGCTACACCTTC.

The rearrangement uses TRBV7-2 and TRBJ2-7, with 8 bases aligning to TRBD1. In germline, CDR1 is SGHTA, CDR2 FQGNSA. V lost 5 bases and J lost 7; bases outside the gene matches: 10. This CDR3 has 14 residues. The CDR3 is CASSPDRGRGEQYF. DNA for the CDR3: TGTGCCAGCAGCCCCGACAGGGGCCGAGGGGAGCAGTACTTC.

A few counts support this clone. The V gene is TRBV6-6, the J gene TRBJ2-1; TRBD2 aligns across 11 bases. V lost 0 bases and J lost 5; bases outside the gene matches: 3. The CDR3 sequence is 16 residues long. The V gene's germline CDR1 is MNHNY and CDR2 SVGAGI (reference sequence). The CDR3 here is CASSYSSSGRNNEQFF. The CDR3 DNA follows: TGTGCCAGCAGTTACTCGTCTAGCGGGAGGAACAATGAGCAGTTCTTC.

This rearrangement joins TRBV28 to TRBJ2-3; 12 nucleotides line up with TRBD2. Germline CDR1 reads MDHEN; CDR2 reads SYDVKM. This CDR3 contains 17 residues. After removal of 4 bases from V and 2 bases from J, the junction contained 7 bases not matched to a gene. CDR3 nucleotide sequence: TGTGCCAGCAGTTCGGGACTAGCGGGCCTAAACACAGATACGCAGTATTTT. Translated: CASSSGLAGLNTDTQYF.

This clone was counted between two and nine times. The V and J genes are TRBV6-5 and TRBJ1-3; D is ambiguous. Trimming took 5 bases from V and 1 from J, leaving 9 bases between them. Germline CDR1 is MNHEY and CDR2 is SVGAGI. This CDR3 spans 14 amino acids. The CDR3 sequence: CASSRGGSGNTIYF. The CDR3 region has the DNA TGTGCCAGCAGTCGCGGTGGGTCTGGAAACACCATATATTTT.

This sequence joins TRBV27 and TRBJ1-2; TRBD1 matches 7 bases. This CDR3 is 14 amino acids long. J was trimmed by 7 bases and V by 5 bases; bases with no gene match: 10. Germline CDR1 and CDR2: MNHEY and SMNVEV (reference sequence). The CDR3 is CASSPRQGRGGYTF. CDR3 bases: TGTGCCAGCAGTCCCCGACAGGGCAGAGGTGGCTACACCTTC.

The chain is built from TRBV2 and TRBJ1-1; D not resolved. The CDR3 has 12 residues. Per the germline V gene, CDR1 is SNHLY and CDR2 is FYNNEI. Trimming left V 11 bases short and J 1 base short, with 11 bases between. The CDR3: CAPVGSNTEAFF. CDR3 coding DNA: TGTGCCCCCGTAGGGTCGAACACTGAAGCTTTCTTT.

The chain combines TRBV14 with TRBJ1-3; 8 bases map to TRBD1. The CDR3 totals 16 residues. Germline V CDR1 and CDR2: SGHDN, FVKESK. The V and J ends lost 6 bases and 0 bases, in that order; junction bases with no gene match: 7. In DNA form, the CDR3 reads TGTGCCAGCAGGAAGACAGGGGACACCTCTGGAAACACCATATATTTT. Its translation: CASRKTGDTSGNTIYF.